The present T cell receptor (beta chain) was sequenced within a study of T-cell memory formation after mild COVID-19. Across the whole study: Most TCR clusters belonged to a single donor.

General study findings and limits: CD4+ contracting clones lay mainly in CM and EM, CD8+ ones in EMRA.

A few counts support this clonotype. The antigen is not known. Sample barcodes and UMIs were carried by the TCR alpha and TCR beta cDNA libraries that 5'RACE generated with constant-segment primers. TCRdb fed the 5' RACE reads into MiXCR, producing one record per CDR3 protein. Of about 150,000 distinct CDR3 sequences in the sample, roughly 14% were seen once. The ends were cut back, 4 bases at V and 4 bases at J, with 14 bases in the middle. Germline V lookup: CDR1 SQVTM, CDR2 ANQGSEA. The CDR3 length is 13 residues. Sequencing was done on a sample of PBMCs or a T cell subset sorted from them (not recorded which). This chain joins TRBV29-1 and TRBJ2-7; the D gene could be TRBD1 or TRBD2 (6 bases each). The sequence came from an adult woman who had mild COVID-19 (a few samples of this study predate the infection). Cell type and time point are not known. The CDR3 coding sequence is TGCAGCGTTGCTGGGGGGCGCTGGTACGAGCAGTACTTC. Encoded protein: CSVAGGRWYEQYF.